Reported below is one T cell receptor beta chain. Antigen: not known. This sample is drawn from a study of vaccination effects on CD4 cells after COVID-19. Overall study context: The vaccine given was either BNT162b2 or mRNA-1273, in two doses.

Trimming removed 8 bases at V and 10 bases at J, with 16 bases between. CDR1 and CDR2 from the germline V gene are SGHRS and YFSETQ. This CDR3 spans 13 amino acids. Sequencing used immunoSEQ multiplex PCR; TCRdb keeps in-frame clones, though not all of them. The sample shows 23,000 or so clones, about 76% of them seen only once. Prior to sequencing, the ViraFEST assay stimulated PBMC with viral peptide pools, which expanded the antigen-specific CD4+ T cells. Culturing for approximately 10 days preceded CD4+ T cell isolation. No vaccinee had earlier SARS-CoV-2 infection, and nucleocapsid antibodies were negative. Wells each received 1.8 million or so PBMC, cultured with approximately 9.1 IU/ml IL-2 and roughly 9.8 ug/ml peptides.

This clonotype was sampled from a human donor who received a COVID-19 vaccine. This chain links TRBV5-1 with TRBJ1-6, with D perhaps matching TRBD1 (5 bases). This sample comprised CD4+ T cells from PBMCs cultured with SARS-CoV-2 spike peptides, obtained before COVID-19 vaccination. The CDR3 is CASGTGMDSPLHF. DNA for the CDR3: TGCGCCAGTGGGACGGGAATGGACTCACCCCTCCACTTT. Based on the CDR3 plus reference TRBV5-1 and TRBJ1-6, the full variable domain is KAGVTQTPRYLIKTRGQQVTLSCSPISGHRSVSWYQQTPGQGLQFLFEYFSETQRNKGNFPGRFSGRQFSNSRSEMNVSTLELGDSALYLCASGTGMDSPLHFGNGTRLTVT.